This T cell receptor (beta chain) is drawn from a study of early T cells in non-severe SARS-CoV-2 infection (dated by TCRdb to about 2021). About the full investigation: Because TCR sequencing was done on bulk RNA from unsorted whole blood, the alpha and beta chains could not be paired.

Library prep was done by 5' RACE. These reads were obtained on a NextSeq 500. In the TCR library protocol, unique molecular identifiers were attached to individual cDNA molecules to correct for PCR bias and sequencing error. Both TCR alpha and beta chains were sequenced, and tight co-correlation was observed between alpha and beta sequence abundances in each sample. Under the source paper's analysis protocol: Decombinator V4 was used to annotate TCR sequences for V gene, J gene and CDR3. Expanded TCRs were defined as changing significantly between any two time points under a Poisson model with p below 0.0001. TCR abundances were normalised to the total number of TCRs sequenced per sample and were expressed as counts per million. TRAV1-2 paired with TRAJ12, TRAJ20 or TRAJ33 defined MAIT TCRs, while TRAV10 paired with TRAJ18 defined iNKT TCRs. A search of VDJdb, accessed on 1 November 2021, was run for TCRs annotated to CMV, EBV and SARS-CoV-2, with TCRs annotated for multiple antigens excluded. TCRdb trimmed the raw reads at Q25, called clones with MiXCR and kept productive beta chains. Rows are combined by CDR3 protein, so each entry shows the most common genes and DNA. TCRdb, not the original authors, processed these V and J calls. This sample gives about 40,000 distinct CDR3 sequences in total; 20% to 25% of them show up just once. Approximately 4.4% of the sample belongs to the ten largest clones.

Points the paper makes about the study in general: VDJdb matching was skewed toward anti-spike CD8 responses and likely underestimated virus-specific expansions, missing private and CD4 specificities.

A case-control design nested within a healthcare worker cohort in London, UK, was used, with weekly nasopharyngeal swab PCR tests and blood sampling performed. Between 23 and 31 March 2020, the week of the UK lockdown, healthcare workers were enrolled and then followed up weekly for as long as 16 weeks. As to this clonotype: No antigen is known for it. No quality values exist for individual bases; no much larger clone is one base distant.

As encoded in the germline V gene, CDR1 is SGDLS while CDR2 is YYNGEE. Spanning cysteine to phenylalanine, the CDR3 consists of 14 amino acids. Only the CDR3 DNA stays, 42 bases, in frame from base 1. From V the trimming removes 4 bases and from J it removes 4 bases, while the gene matches leave 6 bases of the junction unaccounted for. Sample: whole blood, taken at baseline. The clonotype was recovered from an adult who was a healthcare worker with PCR-confirmed SARS-CoV-2 infection or an uninfected control (not recorded which). The chain links TRBV9 with TRBJ2-3; a stretch of 7 junction bases matches TRBD2. CDR3 protein: CASSSQRGADTQYF. The base sequence is TGTGCCAGCAGCTCGCAGCGGGGAGCAGATACGCAGTATTTT.